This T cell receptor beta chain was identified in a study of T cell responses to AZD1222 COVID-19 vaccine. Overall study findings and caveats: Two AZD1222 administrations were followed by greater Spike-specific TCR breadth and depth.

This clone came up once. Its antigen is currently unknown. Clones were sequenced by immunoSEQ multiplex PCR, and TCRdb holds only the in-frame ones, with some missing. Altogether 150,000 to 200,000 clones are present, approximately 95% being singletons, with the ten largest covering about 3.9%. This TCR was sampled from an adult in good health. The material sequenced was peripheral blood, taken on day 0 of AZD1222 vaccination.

The CDR3: CASSFSEDTEAFF. CDR3 nucleotide sequence: TGTGCCAGCAGTTTTAGTGAGGACACTGAAGCTTTCTTT. The chain has TRBV12-3 or TRBV12-4 and TRBJ1-1, with unresolved D. Trimming shortened V by 3 bases and J by 3 bases, and 8 bases separated the two germline ends. The CDR3 is made up of 13 amino acids.